The present entry profiles one TCR beta chain with its context. This sample was included in a study of blood T cell repertoires in COVID-19. Study-wide context: Acute and convalescent COVID-19 specimens originated in the United States, Italy and Spain. PBMCs, B-cell-depleted T cells, or T cells were the source of the cDNA or gDNA that made up the material.

In the original processing: Reference gene primer amplification yielded estimated nucleated cell counts. The assay was immunoSEQ multiplex PCR, and TCRdb's table has in-frame clones only and misses some. That table gives V, J and clone size, and the DNA gave D and trimming. Among some 110,000 clones listed, more than 75% were seen once. The CDR3 extends over 15 amino acids. Germline V gene sequence: CDR1 SGHVS, CDR2 FNYEAQ. Between the trimmed V and J ends, which lost 1 base and 10 bases, there was a span of 14 bases. Sample: peripheral blood. The sequence came from a human donor in a cohort sampled during active COVID-19. The chain couples TRBV7-6 to TRBJ1-6; D call uncertain. CDR3: CASSLGTGRRSPLHF. For the CDR3, the DNA is TGTGCCAGCAGCTTAGGAACCGGGAGGCGGTCACCCCTCCACTTT.